Here is one T cell receptor (beta chain) with its context. This clonotype showed up just a few times. Its antigen has not been determined. No base-level quality is on record; no much larger clone is a single base apart. To demonstrate the VDJtools post-analysis software, TCR beta repertoires were profiled from the peripheral blood of some 12 young patients with multiple sclerosis. The patients with multiple sclerosis were children and adolescents between roughly 6 and 16 years of age. The sample comes from a study of post-analysis software for immune sequencing data (dated by TCRdb to 2014 to 2015). Regarding the complete study: Relapsing-remitting, secondary progressive and progressive-relapsing multiple sclerosis were recorded as disease courses, and subtype annotation was lacking for some patients. The patient repertoires were compared against 11 previously published healthy control repertoires obtained from donors aged 6 to 25 years. A subset of samples was prepared in parallel using single-end sample barcoding, then pooled and co-amplified after Illumina adapter ligation. Overall results and qualifications from the work: The control group was slightly older than the multiple sclerosis patient group. Roughly 5 TRBV segments, including TRBV5-6, TRBV5-1 and TRBV20-1, were significantly more frequent in patients than controls. Multiple sclerosis patients had significantly lower normalized Chao1 diversity than controls, a result that suggests substantial peripheral T-cell clonal expansion. Direct clustering with F measure showed strong co-clustering of samples prepared in the same batch, prompting a batch-effect correction.

From the germline V gene, CDR1 is SGHVS and CDR2 is FNYEAQ. The junction shows trimming of 0 bases on V and 3 bases on J, and the gene matches do not reach 16 bases of it. The CDR3 holds 19 amino acids from the cysteine to the phenylalanine. CDR3 DNA is the only sequence kept; it has 57 bases, read in frame from the first base. The library came from PCR. TCRdb records Illumina HiSeq 2500 as the sequencer. Unique molecular identifiers were incorporated into TCR beta cDNA libraries to reduce PCR and sequencing biases. Per 1 to 10 million input T cells, roughly 0.5 million cDNA molecules were obtained, such that each molecule approximated one T cell. The patient libraries were prepared and sequenced using the same protocol as the earlier healthy control dataset. Samples belonging to the same batch were prepared together, multiplexed and sequenced on a shared HiSeq lane. The authors' pipeline ran thus. Raw barcoded reads were processed with MIGEC, and single-read molecular identifier groups were discarded before consensus assembly and CDR3 extraction. VDJtools was used for post-analysis of the clonotype tables, with diversity normalized by down-sampling every dataset to the smallest sample size. In repertoire overlap clustering, CDR3 amino acid sequences, but not nucleotide sequences, were matched to correct batch-related cross-sample contamination. The public reads were run again by TCRdb, first through fastp at Q25 and then through MiXCR, and only productive beta chains were kept. Every CDR3 protein is listed once, alongside the most common genes and DNA of its rows. The V and J calls come from TCRdb's annotation, not from the publication. The sample table shows 800,000 to 950,000 distinct CDR3 sequences, and about 57% are seen once. The ten most abundant clones make up approximately 4.5% of the sample.

The sequenced sample consisted of blood. The chain is assembled from TRBV7-6 and TRBJ2-7, and 8 junctional nucleotides match TRBD1. The TCR was taken from a girl aged 10 to 17 with multiple sclerosis. CDR3 protein: CASSLAPPDRGQSSYEQYF. The base sequence is TGTGCCAGCAGCTTAGCACCACCCGACAGGGGCCAGAGTAGCTACGAGCAGTACTTC.